These 15 T cell receptor beta chains were sequenced from one sample in a study of siplizumab effects on memory and regulatory T cells. Method: immunoSEQ multiplex PCR; TCRdb's copy keeps in-frame clones and lacks some. This table has some 110,000 clones, roughly 94% appearing once. The sample was non-Treg CD4+ T cells sorted from blood. The source is a human donor in good health.

The chain joins TRBV6-5 to TRBJ2-7; possibly TRBD2 for D (5 bases). Trimming shortened V by 9 bases and J by 4 bases, and 10 bases separated the two germline ends. Germline V lookup: CDR1 MNHEY, CDR2 SVGAGI. The length of the CDR3 is 11 residues. Here the CDR3 reads CASTRGYEQYF. The CDR3 DNA reads TGTGCCAGTACGAGAGGGTACGAGCAGTACTTC.

V gene TRBV7-9 combines with J gene TRBJ2-1; 7 positions agree with TRBD2. The V and J ends lost 2 bases and 7 bases, in that order; junction bases with no gene match: 5. There are 14 residues in the CDR3. The germline CDR1 and CDR2 sequences are SEHNR and FQNEAQ (reference sequence). The CDR3 bases are TGTGCCAGCAGCTTAATGGGGGGAGGGAATGAGCAGTTCTTC. It is translated as CASSLMGGGNEQFF.

This chain connects TRBV5-1 to TRBJ2-3; 9 bases match TRBD2. V lost 0 bases, J lost 3 bases, and 5 bases stayed unmatched. Germline V lookup: CDR1 SGHRS, CDR2 YFSETQ. The CDR3 is made up of 16 amino acids. The CDR3 here is CASSLAGLAGTDTQYF. CDR3 nucleotides: TGCGCCAGCAGCTTGGCCGGGCTAGCGGGGACAGATACGCAGTATTTT.

V gene TRBV5-1 combines with J gene TRBJ2-7; D possibly matches TRBD1 or TRBD2 (5 bases each). Trimming removed 8 bases at V and 5 bases at J, with 20 bases between. The germline V gene has CDR1 SGHRS and CDR2 YFSETQ. The CDR3 runs to 14 residues. The DNA of the CDR3 is TGCGCCAGTGCGTCCGGGACCCCCTGGGACGAGCAGTACTTC. Its protein product is CASASGTPWDEQYF.

This clone has a handful of counts. V gene TRBV6-1 combines with J gene TRBJ1-5; 7 bases fit TRBD1. This CDR3 spans 15 amino acids. CDR1 is MNHNS, CDR2 SASEGT, per germline. With V trimmed by 9 bases and J by 6 bases, 14 bases remained unmatched. Written as DNA, the CDR3 is TGTGCCAGTAGACCGACCGCCACAGGGGTTCAGCCCCAGCATTTT. Encoded protein: CASRPTATGVQPQHF.

The rearrangement joins TRBV6-4 to TRBJ2-2; TRBD2 agrees at 7 bases. Germline CDR1 MRHNA, CDR2 SNTAGT. This CDR3 is built from 15 residues. V lost 6 bases and J lost 3; bases outside the gene matches: 7. CDR3 nucleotides: TGTGCCAGCAGCCTATGGGGAGGGTACACCGGGGAGCTGTTTTTT. This gives the protein CASSLWGGYTGELFF.

This chain links TRBV29-1 with TRBJ1-1, with a weak D call TRBD1 (5 bases). The V and J ends lost 4 bases and 3 bases respectively, with 15 bases between them. The CDR3 consists of 14 residues. Germline V gives CDR1 SQVTM, CDR2 ANQGSEA. The CDR3 protein is CSVAGTVMDTEAFF. The DNA for the CDR3 is TGCAGCGTTGCCGGGACGGTGATGGACACTGAAGCTTTCTTT.

The chain links TRBV7-9 to TRBJ2-7, with D tentatively TRBD1 (6 bases). The CDR3 loop spans 15 amino acids. V was shortened by 4 bases and J by 0 bases, with 13 bases between the two germline ends. Germline CDR1 SEHNR, CDR2 FQNEAQ (reference sequence). CDR3 in DNA: TGTGCCAGCAGCTATACAGGGTTGACCTCCTACGAGCAGTACTTC. This gives the protein CASSYTGLTSYEQYF.

Turning to this clone: Its ends do not fully match the called genes, so a read error is possible. This chain uses TRBV30 with TRBJ2-7; the match to TRBD1 covers 7 bases. This CDR3 has 13 residues. Germline lookup yields CDR1 GTSNPN and CDR2 SVGIG (reference sequence). The CDR3 sequence is CAWKRTGRQGDLF. In DNA, the CDR3 is TGTGCCTGGAAAAGAACCGGAAGACAGGGTGACCTCTTC.

In nucleotides, the CDR3 is TGTGCCAGCAGCTTAACCAGGGGTAGCAATCAGCCCCAGCATTTT. Its protein product is CASSLTRGSNQPQHF. The chain is built from TRBV7-2 and TRBJ1-5; TRBD1 might be the D (6 bases). CDR1 is SGHTA and CDR2 is FQGNSA in the germline V gene. V lost 2 bases and J lost 0, with 8 bases in between. The CDR3 covers 15 residues.

This chain connects TRBV5-1 to TRBJ2-3; TRBD2 is a possible D gene (5 bases). The CDR3 is made up of 16 amino acids. Looked up from germline, CDR1 is SGHRS and CDR2 is YFSETQ. Trimming shortened V by 4 bases and J by 0 bases, and 15 bases separated the two germline ends. CDR3 DNA: TGCGCCAGCAGCCCCTTTACGGGAAGTAGCACAGATACGCAGTATTTT. Protein: CASSPFTGSSTDTQYF.

This chain links TRBV27 with TRBJ1-1; tentatively, D is TRBD1 (5 bases). The CDR3 loop spans 15 amino acids. V lost 2 bases to trimming and J lost 3 bases, with 13 bases between them. Germline loops: CDR1 MNHEY, CDR2 SMNVEV (reference sequence). DNA for the CDR3: TGTGCCAGCAGTTTAGGGGGGGTCGACTACACTGAAGCTTTCTTT. Amino acid sequence: CASSLGGVDYTEAFF.

The chain employs TRBV18 and TRBJ2-3; D not resolved. The CDR3 length is 15 residues. Germline-derived CDR1 and CDR2 are KGHSH and LQKENI. V was cut by 6 bases and J by 6 bases, with 19 bases left in between. The CDR3 coding sequence is TGTGCCAGCTCTCCGGCCGCGTCCCCACGGGATACGCAGTATTTT. Protein: CASSPAASPRDTQYF.

The chain recombines TRBV12-5 with TRBJ2-1, with a weak D call TRBD2 (6 bases). CDR3 length: 14 amino acids. V gave up 7 bases and J gave up 6 bases, with 16 bases separating them. The germline V gene encodes CDR1 LGHNT and CDR2 FRNRAP. CDR3 amino acids: CASVPGEVFNEQFF. In nucleotides, the CDR3 is TGTGCTAGTGTTCCCGGGGAGGTTTTCAATGAGCAGTTCTTC. Based on the CDR3 plus reference TRBV12-5 and TRBJ2-1, the full variable domain is DARVTQTPRHKVTEMGQEVTMRCQPILGHNTVFWYRQTMMQGLELLAYFRNRAPLDDSGMPKDRFSAEMPDATLATLKIQPSEPRDSAVYFCASVPGEVFNEQFFGPGTRLTVL.

The chain employs TRBV18 and TRBJ2-3, with no clear D. The ends were cut back, 6 bases at V and 2 bases at J, with 15 bases in the middle. Germline values: CDR1 KGHSH, CDR2 LQKENI. The CDR3 covers 15 residues. CDR3 sequence (DNA): TGTGCCAGCTCCCCCCGCTTCGGAAACACAGATACGCAGTATTTT. Translation gives CASSPRFGNTDTQYF.